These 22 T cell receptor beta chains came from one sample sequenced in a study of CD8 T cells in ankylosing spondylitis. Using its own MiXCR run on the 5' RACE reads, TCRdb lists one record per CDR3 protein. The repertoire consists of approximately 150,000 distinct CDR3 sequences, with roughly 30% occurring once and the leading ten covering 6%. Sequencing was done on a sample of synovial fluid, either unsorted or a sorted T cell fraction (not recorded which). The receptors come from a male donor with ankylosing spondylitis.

This CDR3 reads CASSQGDSYSYEQYF. DNA of the CDR3: TGTGCCAGCAGCCAAGGGGACAGTTACTCCTACGAGCAGTACTTC. This chain connects TRBV3-1 to TRBJ2-7; TRBD1 aligns across 7 bases. J gave up 0 bases and V 1 base, and 3 bases lay outside the gene matches. Germline V gives CDR1 LGHDT, CDR2 YNNKEL (reference sequence). The CDR3 runs 15 residues.

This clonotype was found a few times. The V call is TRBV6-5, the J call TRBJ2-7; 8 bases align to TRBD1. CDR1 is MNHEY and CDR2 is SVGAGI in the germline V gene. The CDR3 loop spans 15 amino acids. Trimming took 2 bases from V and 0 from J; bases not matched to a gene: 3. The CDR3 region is CASSYGQGFSYEQYF. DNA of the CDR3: TGTGCCAGCAGTTACGGACAGGGCTTCTCCTACGAGCAGTACTTC.

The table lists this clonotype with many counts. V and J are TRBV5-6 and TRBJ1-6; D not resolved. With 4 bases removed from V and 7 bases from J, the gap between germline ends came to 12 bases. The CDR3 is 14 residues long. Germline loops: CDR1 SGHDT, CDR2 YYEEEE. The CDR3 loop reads CASSRMQRNSPLHF. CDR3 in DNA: TGTGCCAGCAGCCGCATGCAGAGAAATTCACCCCTCCACTTT. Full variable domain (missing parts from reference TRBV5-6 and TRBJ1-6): DAGVTQSPTHLIKTRGQQVTLRCSPKSGHDTVSWYQQALGQGPQFIFQYYEEEERQRGNFPDRFSGHQFPNYSSELNVNALLLGDSALYLCASSRMQRNSPLHFGNGTRLTVT.

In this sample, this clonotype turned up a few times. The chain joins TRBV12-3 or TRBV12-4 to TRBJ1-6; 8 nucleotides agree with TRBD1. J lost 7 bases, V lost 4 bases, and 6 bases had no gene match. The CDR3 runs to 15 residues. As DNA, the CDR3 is TGTGCCAGCAGTTCCCGACAGGGGAAAAATTCACCCCTCCACTTT. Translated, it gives CASSSRQGKNSPLHF.

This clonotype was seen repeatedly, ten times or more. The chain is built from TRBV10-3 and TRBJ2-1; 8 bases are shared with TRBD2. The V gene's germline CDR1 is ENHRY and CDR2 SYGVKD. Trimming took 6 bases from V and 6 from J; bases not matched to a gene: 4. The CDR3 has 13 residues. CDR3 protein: CAISILAANEQFF. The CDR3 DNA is TGTGCCATCAGCATACTAGCGGCCAATGAGCAGTTCTTC.

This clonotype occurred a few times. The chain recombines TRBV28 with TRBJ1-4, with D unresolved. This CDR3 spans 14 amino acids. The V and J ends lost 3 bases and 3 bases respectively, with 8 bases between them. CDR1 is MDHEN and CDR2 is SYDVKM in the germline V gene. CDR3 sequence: CASSLAGSNEKLFF. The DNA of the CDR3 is TGTGCCAGCAGTTTGGCAGGATCTAATGAAAAACTGTTTTTT. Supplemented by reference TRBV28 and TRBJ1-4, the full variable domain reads DVKVTQSSRYLVKRTGEKVFLECVQDMDHENMFWYRQDPGLGLRLIYFSYDVKMKEKGDIPEGYSVSREKKERFSLILESASTNQTSMYLCASSLAGSNEKLFFGSGTQLSVL.

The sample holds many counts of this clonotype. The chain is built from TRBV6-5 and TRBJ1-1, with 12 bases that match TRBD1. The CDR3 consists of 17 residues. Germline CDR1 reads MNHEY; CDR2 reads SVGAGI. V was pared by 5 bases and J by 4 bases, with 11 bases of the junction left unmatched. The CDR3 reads CASSHQGQGAGSTEAFF. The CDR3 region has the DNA TGTGCCAGCAGTCACCAGGGACAGGGGGCTGGGAGCACTGAAGCTTTCTTT.

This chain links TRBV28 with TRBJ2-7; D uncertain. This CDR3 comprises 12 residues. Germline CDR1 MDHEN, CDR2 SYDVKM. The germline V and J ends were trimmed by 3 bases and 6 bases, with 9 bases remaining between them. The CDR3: CASSFRNSEQYF. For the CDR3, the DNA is TGTGCCAGCAGTTTTAGAAATTCCGAGCAGTACTTC.

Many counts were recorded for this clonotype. The CDR3 bases are TGTGCCAGCAGCTTAATCGAACTAGCGGGGGGTAAAGAGCAGTTCTTC. Translation gives CASSLIELAGGKEQFF. The V call is TRBV7-9, the J call TRBJ2-1; 12 bases match TRBD2. The CDR3 loop spans 16 amino acids. With 2 bases clipped from V and 10 bases from J, the junction kept 9 bases outside the gene matches. Per germline, CDR1 SEHNR and CDR2 FQNEAQ (reference sequence).

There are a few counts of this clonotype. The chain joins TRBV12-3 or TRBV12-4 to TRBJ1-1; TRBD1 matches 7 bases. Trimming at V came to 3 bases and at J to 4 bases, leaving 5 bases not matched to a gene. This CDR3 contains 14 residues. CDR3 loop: CASSLGGGSTEAFF. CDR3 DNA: TGTGCCAGCAGTTTGGGAGGGGGCAGCACTGAAGCTTTCTTT.

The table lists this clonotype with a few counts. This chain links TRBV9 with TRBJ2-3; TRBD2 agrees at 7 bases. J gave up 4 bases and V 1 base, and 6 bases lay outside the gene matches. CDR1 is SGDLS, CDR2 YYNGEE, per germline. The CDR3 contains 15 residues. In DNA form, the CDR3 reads TGTGCCAGCAGCGTACGGCAAGGGAGGGCAGATACGCAGTATTTT. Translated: CASSVRQGRADTQYF.

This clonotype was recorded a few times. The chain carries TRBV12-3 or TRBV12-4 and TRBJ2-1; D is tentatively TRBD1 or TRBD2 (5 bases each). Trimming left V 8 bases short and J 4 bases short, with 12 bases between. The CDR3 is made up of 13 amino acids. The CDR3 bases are TGTGCCAGCGGGGGTTCCGCGTACAATGAGCAGTTCTTC. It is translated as CASGGSAYNEQFF.

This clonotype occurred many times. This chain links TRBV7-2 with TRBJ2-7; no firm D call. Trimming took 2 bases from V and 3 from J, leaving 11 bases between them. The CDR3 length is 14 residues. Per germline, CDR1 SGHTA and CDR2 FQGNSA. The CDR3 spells CASSLMRHLYEQYF. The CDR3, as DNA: TGTGCCAGCAGCTTAATGAGACATCTCTACGAGCAGTACTTC.

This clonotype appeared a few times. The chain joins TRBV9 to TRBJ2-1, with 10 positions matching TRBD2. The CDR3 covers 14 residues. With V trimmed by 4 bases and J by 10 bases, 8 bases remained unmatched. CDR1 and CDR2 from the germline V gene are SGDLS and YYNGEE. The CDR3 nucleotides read TGTGCCAGCAGCACAGCGGGGGGGCCCCGGGAGCAGTTCTTC. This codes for CASSTAGGPREQFF.

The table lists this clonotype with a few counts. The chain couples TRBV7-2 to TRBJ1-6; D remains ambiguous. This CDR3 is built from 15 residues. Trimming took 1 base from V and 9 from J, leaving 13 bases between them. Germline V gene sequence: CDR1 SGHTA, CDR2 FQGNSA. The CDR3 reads CASSLGAGKGSPLHF. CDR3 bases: TGTGCCAGCAGCTTAGGGGCGGGAAAGGGTTCACCCCTCCACTTT.

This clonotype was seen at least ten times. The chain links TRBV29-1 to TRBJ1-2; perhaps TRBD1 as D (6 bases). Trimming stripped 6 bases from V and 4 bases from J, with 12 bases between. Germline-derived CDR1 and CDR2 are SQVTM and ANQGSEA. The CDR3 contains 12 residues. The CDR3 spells CSVIRDTYGYTF. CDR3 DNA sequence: TGCAGCGTCATACGGGACACCTATGGCTACACCTTC.

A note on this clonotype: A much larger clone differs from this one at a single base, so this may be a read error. CDR3 sequence (DNA): TGTGCCAGCCAGACAGATAGCAATCAGCCCCAGCTTTTT. Translation gives CASQTDSNQPQLF. The V call is TRBV2, the J call TRBJ1-5; maybe TRBD1 (5 bases). Germline V gene lookup returns CDR1 SNHLY and CDR2 FYNNEI. This CDR3 region has 13 residues.

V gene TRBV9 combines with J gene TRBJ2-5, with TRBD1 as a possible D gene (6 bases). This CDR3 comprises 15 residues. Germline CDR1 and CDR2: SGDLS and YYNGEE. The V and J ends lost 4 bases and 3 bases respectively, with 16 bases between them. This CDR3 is CASSSAARTEETQYF. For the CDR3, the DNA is TGTGCCAGCAGCTCAGCGGCGAGGACAGAAGAGACCCAGTACTTC.

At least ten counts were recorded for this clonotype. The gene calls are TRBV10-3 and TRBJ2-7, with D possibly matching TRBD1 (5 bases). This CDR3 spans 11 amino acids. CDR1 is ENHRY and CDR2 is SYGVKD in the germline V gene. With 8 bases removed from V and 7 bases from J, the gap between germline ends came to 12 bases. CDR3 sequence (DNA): TGTGCCATCCAAGGCAGGGATGAGCAGTACTTC. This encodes CAIQGRDEQYF.

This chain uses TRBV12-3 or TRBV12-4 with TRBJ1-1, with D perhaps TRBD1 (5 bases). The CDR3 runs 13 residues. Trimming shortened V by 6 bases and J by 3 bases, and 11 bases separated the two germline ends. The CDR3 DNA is TGTGCCAGCAGCAGAGCAGGGTACACTGAAGCTTTCTTT. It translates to CASSRAGYTEAFF.

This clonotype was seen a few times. The CDR3 region is CASALWGEKLFF. CDR3 sequence (DNA): TGTGCCAGCGCGCTATGGGGGGAAAAACTGTTTTTT. This chain joins TRBV27 and TRBJ1-4, with TRBD1 as a possible D gene (5 bases). Trimming cost V 8 bases and J 8 bases, with 12 bases left between them. CDR1 and CDR2 from the germline V gene are MNHEY and SMNVEV (reference sequence). The length of the CDR3 is 12 residues. Based on the CDR3 plus reference TRBV27 and TRBJ1-4, the full variable domain is EAQVTQNPRYLITVTGKKLTVTCSQNMNHEYMSWYRQDPGLGLRQIYYSMNVEVTDKGDVPEGYKVSRKEKRNFPLILESPSPNQTSLYFCASALWGEKLFFGSGTQLSVL.

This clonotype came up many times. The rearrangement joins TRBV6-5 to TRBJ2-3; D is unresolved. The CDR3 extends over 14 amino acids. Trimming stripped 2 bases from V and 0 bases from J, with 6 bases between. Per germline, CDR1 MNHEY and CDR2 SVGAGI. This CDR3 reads CASSYRRSTDTQYF. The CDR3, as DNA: TGTGCCAGCAGTTACCGACGCAGCACAGATACGCAGTATTTT.